Presented here are 30 T cell receptor beta chains from one specimen sequenced in a study of CD8 T cells in ankylosing spondylitis. Via MiXCR, TCRdb re-called the 5' RACE reads, giving one row per CDR3 protein. The sample contains some 130,000 distinct CDR3 sequences, about 7% of which appear only once. Sequenced sample: blood, either unsorted or a sorted T cell fraction (not recorded which). These receptors all stem from a female donor with ankylosing spondylitis or in good health (not recorded which).

This clonotype appeared many times. The rearrangement uses TRBV7-6 and TRBJ2-4; D might be TRBD1 or TRBD2, each matching 5 bases. With 5 bases removed from V and 0 bases from J, the gap between germline ends came to 17 bases. Germline CDR1 and CDR2: SGHVS and FNYEAQ. This CDR3 has 17 amino acids. CDR3 DNA sequence: TGTGCCAGCAGCCTCTCTGGGGGTCATTTAGCCAAAAACATTCAGTACTTC. The encoded protein is CASSLSGGHLAKNIQYF.

This clonotype was seen ten or more times. V and J are TRBV5-5 and TRBJ2-1; 9 positions agree with TRBD1. The CDR3 has 15 residues. Germline V gene lookup returns CDR1 SGHKS and CDR2 YYEKEE (reference sequence). Unmatched junction bases numbered 9, after V lost 4 bases and J lost 7 bases. CDR3 region: CASSVSGTGRNEQFF. In nucleotides, the CDR3 is TGTGCCAGCAGCGTCTCCGGGACAGGGAGAAATGAGCAGTTCTTC.

This clonotype appeared many times. The CDR3 spells CASSDHGTSGTDTQYF. CDR3 coding DNA: TGTGCCAGCAGTGACCACGGGACTAGCGGTACAGATACGCAGTATTTT. The gene calls are TRBV6-4 and TRBJ2-3; 11 nucleotides agree with TRBD2. Germline trimming cut 2 bases from V and 3 bases from J; bases unmatched to any gene: 4. This CDR3 has 16 residues. Germline V gene sequence: CDR1 MRHNA, CDR2 SNTAGT.

This clonotype has ten or more counts. The J gene is TRBJ1-3, the V gene TRBV9, with D possibly being TRBD1 (6 bases). Deletions cut 0 bases from V and 0 bases from J, with 13 bases between. Germline V gene lookup returns CDR1 SGDLS and CDR2 YYNGEE. This CDR3 is built from 17 residues. Written as DNA, the CDR3 is TGTGCCAGCAGCGTAGGTTGGGGGCCCTACTCTGGAAACACCATATATTTT. This gives the protein CASSVGWGPYSGNTIYF.

The chain uses TRBV4-1 and TRBJ2-3; 7 bases align to TRBD2. This CDR3 comprises 17 residues. V lost 0 bases, J lost 3 bases, and 9 bases stayed unmatched. Germline lookup yields CDR1 MGHRA and CDR2 YSYEKL. The CDR3 bases are TGCGCCAGCAGCCAAGATCTAAACGGGGGGAGTACAGATACGCAGTATTTT. Translating gives CASSQDLNGGSTDTQYF.

In its sample, this clonotype was seen many times. The CDR3 region is CASSPGGLSGNTIYF. Here the CDR3 DNA reads TGTGCCAGCTCACCGGGGGGCCTCTCTGGAAACACCATATATTTT. The chain employs TRBV18 and TRBJ1-3, with D perhaps TRBD1 (6 bases). The V gene lost 3 bases and the J gene lost 0 bases, with 9 bases spanning the gap. This CDR3 spans 15 amino acids. Germline V gene sequence: CDR1 KGHSH, CDR2 LQKENI. Supplemented by reference TRBV18 and TRBJ1-3, the full variable domain reads NAGVMQNPRHLVRRRGQEARLRCSPMKGHSHVYWYRQLPEEGLKFMVYLQKENIIDESGMPKERFSAEFPKEGPSILRIQQVVRGDSAAYFCASSPGGLSGNTIYFGEGSWLTVV.

The table lists this clonotype with many counts. This chain links TRBV5-1 with TRBJ1-1; tentatively, D is TRBD1 (6 bases). The V end was cut by 4 bases, the J end by 5 bases, with 12 bases between. CDR3 length: 13 residues. CDR1 and CDR2 from the germline V gene are SGHRS and YFSETQ. The CDR3 bases are TGCGCCAGCAGCCAGGGGATGGGGACTGAAGCTTTCTTT. Its protein product is CASSQGMGTEAFF.

This clonotype occurred many times. The V call is TRBV6-5, the J call TRBJ2-1, with 8 bases lining up with TRBD2. V was pared by 2 bases and J by 6 bases, with 9 bases of the junction left unmatched. Germline assignment: CDR1 MNHEY and CDR2 SVGAGI. This CDR3 comprises 16 residues. CDR3 sequence: CASSYPSGGAGNEQFF. The CDR3 DNA reads TGTGCCAGCAGTTACCCGTCGGGGGGGGCAGGCAATGAGCAGTTCTTC.

This clonotype was picked up many times. V and J are TRBV11-2 and TRBJ1-1; TRBD1 might be the D (6 bases). V was trimmed by 5 bases and J by 7 bases, leaving 14 bases between them. This CDR3 comprises 13 residues. The germline V gene encodes CDR1 SGHAT and CDR2 FQNNGV. The CDR3 reads CASSITGLGEAFF. The CDR3 bases are TGTGCCAGCAGCATCACAGGGTTGGGTGAAGCTTTCTTT.

This clonotype has a count of ten or more. The rearrangement uses TRBV20-1 and TRBJ2-5; 8 bases line up with TRBD2. The CDR3 runs to 14 residues. Unmatched junction bases numbered 12, after V lost 5 bases and J lost 7 bases. The V gene's germline CDR1 is DFQATT and CDR2 SNEGSKA (reference sequence). The CDR3 loop reads CSAGLSRGVWTQYF. CDR3 coding DNA: TGCAGTGCTGGCTTGTCGCGGGGGGTTTGGACCCAGTACTTC.

This clonotype occurred many times. The chain links TRBV12-5 to TRBJ1-2; D gene ambiguous. The CDR3 spans 11 residues. Germline V CDR1 and CDR2: LGHNT, FRNRAP. Trimming stripped 0 bases from V and 4 bases from J, with 0 bases between. CDR3 region: CASGLVYGYTF. For the CDR3, the DNA is TGTGCTAGTGGTTTGGTCTATGGCTACACCTTC.

The chain combines TRBV7-9 with TRBJ2-1, with TRBD2 matching 12 bases. The germline V gene has CDR1 SEHNR and CDR2 FQNEAQ (reference sequence). J lost 8 bases, V lost 5 bases, and 13 bases had no gene match. The CDR3 sequence is 17 residues long. Here the CDR3 DNA reads TGTGCCAGCAGCGCCCCTAGCGGGGGGGCCTTGTTCGATGAGCAGTTCTTC. It encodes CASSAPSGGALFDEQFF. Together with reference TRBV7-9 and TRBJ2-1, the CDR3 gives the full variable domain: DTGVSQNPRHKITKRGQNVTFRCDPISEHNRLYWYRQTLGQGPEFLTYFQNEAQLEKSRLLSDRFSAERPKGSFSTLEIQRTEQGDSAMYLCASSAPSGGALFDEQFFGPGTRLTVL.

A few counts support this clonotype. V gene TRBV11-2 combines with J gene TRBJ2-1; 11 bases line up with TRBD2. V shed 5 bases and J 5 bases; nucleotides not matched to a gene: 2. Germline V gives CDR1 SGHAT, CDR2 FQNNGV. There are 14 residues in the CDR3. The CDR3 nucleotides are TGTGCCAGCAGCCCGGGACTAGCGGACAATGAGCAGTTCTTC. Translated: CASSPGLADNEQFF.

Concerning this clonotype: Mismatch with germline at one junction end may stem from a read error. The rearrangement joins TRBV3-1 to TRBJ1-2; D unclear. This CDR3 has 13 amino acids. From germline, CDR1 is LGHDT and CDR2 YNNKEL (reference sequence). The CDR3 nucleotides are TGTGTCAGCAGCCCACACGTCCGCTATGGCTACACCTTC. Encoded protein: CVSSPHVRYGYTF.

This clonotype was recorded many times. This chain uses TRBV20-1 with TRBJ2-7, with D perhaps matching TRBD1 or TRBD2 (5 bases each). CDR3 length equals 14 residues. CDR1 is DFQATT, CDR2 SNEGSKA, per germline (reference sequence). Trimming took off 3 bases at V and 3 bases at J, with 15 bases between the two ends. The CDR3 region is CSASPGPVDYEQYF. The CDR3 DNA sequence: TGCAGTGCTAGCCCGGGACCGGTCGACTACGAGCAGTACTTC.

This clonotype was seen only a few times. The rearrangement uses TRBV4-2 and TRBJ1-5, with 7 bases that match TRBD1. CDR3 length equals 16 residues. Germline V gene data show CDR1 as LGHNA and CDR2 as YNFKEQ. J was trimmed by 0 bases and V by 4 bases; bases with no gene match: 6. The CDR3 loop is CASSRGQVYSNQPQHF. For the CDR3, the DNA is TGTGCCAGCAGCCGAGGACAGGTCTATAGCAATCAGCCCCAGCATTTT.

This clonotype was detected ten times or more. J is TRBJ2-1 and V is TRBV7-2; D is uncertain. Germline assignment: CDR1 SGHTA and CDR2 FQGNSA. The CDR3 loop spans 12 amino acids. V was clipped by 1 base and J by 9 bases, with 7 bases between them. The DNA for the CDR3 is TGTGCCAGCAGCTTAGGGCTCGCTGAGCAGTTCTTC. Its protein is CASSLGLAEQFF.

This clonotype was recorded at least ten times. This sequence joins TRBV20-1 and TRBJ2-7; maybe TRBD1 (5 bases). V was clipped by 3 bases and J by 3 bases, with 21 bases between them. This CDR3 region has 16 residues. Germline lookup yields CDR1 DFQATT and CDR2 SNEGSKA (reference sequence). The CDR3 here is CSASPSGQAPNYEQYF. The CDR3 DNA is TGCAGTGCTAGCCCCTCAGGGCAAGCTCCAAACTACGAGCAGTACTTC.

This chain joins TRBV5-4 and TRBJ2-5; no clear D. Germline-derived CDR1 and CDR2 are SGHNT and YYREEE (reference sequence). V gave up 6 bases and J gave up 3 bases, with 12 bases separating them. CDR3 length: 13 residues. For the CDR3, the DNA is TGTGCCAGCACCAAAGTTGGGAAAGAGACCCAGTACTTC. Residues: CASTKVGKETQYF.

This clonotype was seen repeatedly, ten times or more. The genes are TRBV7-9 and TRBJ2-5, with a possible D match to TRBD1 (5 bases). This CDR3 is built from 14 residues. In germline, CDR1 is SEHNR, CDR2 FQNEAQ (reference sequence). Trimming removed 5 bases from V and 5 bases from J, with 15 bases in between. DNA of the CDR3: TGTGCCAGCAGCGACCCTAGGAAGGGGGAGACCCAGTACTTC. It translates to CASSDPRKGETQYF.

This clonotype has at least ten counts. V usage is TRBV6-5 and J usage is TRBJ2-7; no clear D. Trimming pared 5 bases from V and 5 bases from J, leaving 10 bases between. The CDR3 runs to 12 residues. CDR1 and CDR2 from the germline V gene are MNHEY and SVGAGI. This CDR3 is CASSQTPDEQYF. The CDR3 DNA follows: TGTGCCAGCAGTCAGACCCCGGACGAGCAGTACTTC.

This clonotype was detected ten times or more. The gene calls are TRBV4-2 and TRBJ2-2, with 12 bases matching TRBD2. CDR3 size: 18 residues. V was pared by 0 bases and J by 3 bases, with 5 bases of the junction left unmatched. CDR1 and CDR2 (germline): LGHNA, YNFKEQ. This CDR3 is CASSQEVLAGGYTGELFF. CDR3 nucleotide sequence: TGTGCCAGCAGCCAAGAAGTACTAGCGGGGGGATACACCGGGGAGCTGTTTTTT.

This clonotype was seen ten or more times. The CDR3 bases are TGCGCCAGCAGCCAAGATCAAGGCAGGGGCTACGAGCAGTACTTC. This codes for CASSQDQGRGYEQYF. The chain carries TRBV4-1 and TRBJ2-7; D perhaps matches TRBD1 (6 bases). This CDR3 region has 15 residues. Trimming stripped 0 bases from V and 3 bases from J, with 12 bases between. CDR1 is MGHRA and CDR2 is YSYEKL in the germline V gene.

Many counts were recorded for this clonotype. The chain is built from TRBV7-2 and TRBJ2-1; either TRBD1 or TRBD2 may supply D (6 bases each). CDR1 and CDR2 (germline): SGHTA, FQGNSA. The CDR3 runs to 16 residues. Trimming stripped 5 bases from V and 2 bases from J, with 16 bases between. CDR3 nucleotides: TGTGCCAGCAGCCCCCCGGGGGCCGGAGCCTACAATGAGCAGTTCTTC. Its protein is CASSPPGAGAYNEQFF.

This clonotype was seen repeatedly, ten times or more. The chain employs TRBV20-1 and TRBJ1-5; D remains ambiguous. Per germline, CDR1 DFQATT and CDR2 SNEGSKA (reference sequence). Trimming pared 2 bases from V and 7 bases from J, leaving 12 bases between. This CDR3 contains 13 residues. The DNA of the CDR3 is TGCAGTGCTAGACCCCCCCCGGGGCAGCCCCAGCATTTT. Translating gives CSARPPPGQPQHF.

As to this clonotype: Germline is not matched at one junction end, which may reflect a read error. The chain is built from TRBV12-3 or TRBV12-4 and TRBJ2-2; D might be TRBD2 (6 bases). The CDR3 runs to 17 residues. The CDR3 sequence is CASNLGVRGGKTGELFF. The CDR3 bases are TGTGCCAGCAATTTAGGTGTCCGCGGCGGGAAGACCGGGGAGCTGTTTTTT.

This clonotype was seen at least ten times. The chain has TRBV6-4 and TRBJ2-7; 7 bases fit TRBD1. Germline CDR1 and CDR2: MRHNA and SNTAGT. Trimming cost V 4 bases and J 6 bases; bases outside gene matches: 6. This CDR3 has 13 residues. The DNA of the CDR3 is TGTGCCAGCAGTGCCTTCCACAGGGGCGAGCAGTACTTC. It encodes CASSAFHRGEQYF.

This clonotype was detected a few times. This chain connects TRBV18 to TRBJ2-7; D is undetermined. The CDR3 has 13 residues. Trimming pared 3 bases from V and 4 bases from J, leaving 10 bases between. Germline values: CDR1 KGHSH, CDR2 LQKENI. The CDR3 DNA reads TGTGCCAGCTCACCCGCGACCGAATACGAGCAGTACTTC. It yields the protein CASSPATEYEQYF.

Ten or more counts support this clonotype. An end of the junction does not agree with germline; a read error may underlie this. The chain is built from TRBV9 and TRBJ2-6; the match to TRBD1 covers 8 bases. Germline values: CDR1 SGDLS, CDR2 YYNGEE. The CDR3 length is 16 residues. Here the CDR3 DNA reads TGTGCCAGCAGCGACGGGACAGGTTCTGGGGCCAACGTCTTGACTTTC. This sequence encodes CASSDGTGSGANVLTF.

This clonotype was found many times. The rearrangement uses TRBV4-3 and TRBJ2-1, with 8 bases that match TRBD1. Germline lookup yields CDR1 LGHNA and CDR2 YSLEER. This CDR3 is 19 amino acids long. The J segment lost 8 bases and the V segment lost 1 base, leaving 19 bases of the junction unmatched. DNA for the CDR3: TGCGCCAGCAGCCAAGTGCTGGGACAGGTCATGGGTAGTGTGGATGAGCAGTTCTTC. Its protein is CASSQVLGQVMGSVDEQFF.